This T cell receptor (beta chain) came from a study of PD-L1 blockade in urothelial cancer. Turning to the study itself: Most patients, about 90% of the roughly 29, were males with bladder-origin cancer. Blood samples had a median of approximately 150,000 T cells, tens of thousands of unique TCRs, and clonality 0.080.

This sample's time point: pretreatment peripheral blood. Patients yielded 1 to 8 samples each, pretreatment and on-treatment. There are 14 residues in the CDR3. Germline assignment: CDR1 SGHNT and CDR2 YYREEE (reference sequence). Trimming cost V 0 bases and J 6 bases, with 10 bases left between them. Sequencing used immunoSEQ multiplex PCR; TCRdb keeps in-frame clones, though not all of them. The data contain tens of thousands of clones, roughly 82% of them seen just once; the ten biggest clones take up approximately 6.3%. The chain joins TRBV5-4 to TRBJ2-1; a weak D match, TRBD2 (7 bases). This sequence was found in a man aged 55-75 years with urothelial cancer. The sequenced sample was PBMCs, obtained around atezolizumab (anti-PD-L1) treatment. Written as DNA, the CDR3 is TGTGCCAGCAGCTTGGCGGGGGGCCCCAATGAGCAGTTCTTC. Protein product: CASSLAGGPNEQFF.